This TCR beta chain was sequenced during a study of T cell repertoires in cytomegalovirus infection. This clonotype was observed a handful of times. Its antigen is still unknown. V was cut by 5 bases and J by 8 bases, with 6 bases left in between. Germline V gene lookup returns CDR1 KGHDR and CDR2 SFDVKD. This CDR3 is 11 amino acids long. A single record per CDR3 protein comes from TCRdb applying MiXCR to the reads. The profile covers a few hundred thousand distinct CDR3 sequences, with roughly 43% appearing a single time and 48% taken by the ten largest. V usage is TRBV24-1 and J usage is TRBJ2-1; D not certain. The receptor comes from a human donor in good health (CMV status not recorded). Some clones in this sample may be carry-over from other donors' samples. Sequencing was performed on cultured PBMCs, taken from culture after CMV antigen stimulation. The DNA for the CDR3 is TGTGCCACCAGTGCCCGGGATGAGCAGTTCTTC. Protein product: CATSARDEQFF.